This TCR beta chain comes out of a study of blood T cell repertoires in COVID-19. V dropped 5 bases and J dropped 1; count of bases not matched to a gene: 11. Germline loops: CDR1 MNHEY, CDR2 SVGEGT. The CDR3 is made up of 16 amino acids. As originally analysed: Estimation of nucleated cell counts relied on the amplification of reference gene primers. Generated by immunoSEQ multiplex PCR, the TCRdb table keeps only in-frame clones and is missing some. V, J and clone size are taken as reported in that table, and D and trimming were inferred from the DNA itself. The sample records approximately 290,000 clones, roughly 84% being singletons. This clone was found a few times.

This chain connects TRBV6-2 or TRBV6-3 to TRBJ2-7; 7 bases fit TRBD1. Sequenced: peripheral blood. The TCR comes from a person aged 65 to 85 with COVID-19, enrolled during active disease. CDR3 nucleotide sequence: TGTGCCAGCAGTAACCCCAGGGGGACATCATCCTACGAGCAGTACTTC. It encodes CASSNPRGTSSYEQYF.